Sequencing of this T cell receptor beta chain was carried out in a study of CD8+CD57+ T cells in acquired aplastic anemia. Overall study: Sorted CD4+ and CD8+ cell DNA averaged roughly 3 ug. Findings of the study overall: There were 25 to 35 CD8+ CDR3 sequences that occurred in both patients and controls.

V lost 8 bases, J lost 5 bases, and 12 bases lay in between. The CDR3 length is 11 residues. Germline CDR1 is DFQATT and CDR2 is SNEGSKA (reference sequence). This clonotype was seen many times. Its antigen is not identified. Profiling of TCR beta VDJ combinations and CDR3 sequences used genomic DNA as template. MiXCR, applied by TCRdb to the reads, yields one record per CDR3 protein. Of some 220,000 distinct CDR3 sequences detected, about a third appear once; the ten largest clones hold 0.95% to 1.3%. Material for sequencing was sorted CD4+, CD8+, or CD8+CD57+ T cells (not recorded which) from PBMCs. The receptor was isolated from a human donor in good health, serving as a control. The chain joins TRBV20-1 to TRBJ1-2, with D perhaps TRBD1 (6 bases). CDR3 region: CSRATGYGYTF. The CDR3 nucleotides read TGCAGTCGCGCAACAGGGTATGGCTACACCTTC.